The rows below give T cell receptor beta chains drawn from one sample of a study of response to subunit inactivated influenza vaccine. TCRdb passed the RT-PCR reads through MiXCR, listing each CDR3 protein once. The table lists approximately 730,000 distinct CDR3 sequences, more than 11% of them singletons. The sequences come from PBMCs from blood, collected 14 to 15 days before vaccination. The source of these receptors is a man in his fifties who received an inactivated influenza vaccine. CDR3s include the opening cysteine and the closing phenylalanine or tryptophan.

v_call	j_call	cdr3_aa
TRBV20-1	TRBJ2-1	CSAVISGTYNEQFF
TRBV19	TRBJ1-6	CASSQAMYNSPLHF
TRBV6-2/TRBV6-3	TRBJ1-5	CASSSGNHQPQHF
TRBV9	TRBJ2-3	CASSVGFRAGGDTQYF
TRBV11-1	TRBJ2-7	CASSERGRWNEQYF
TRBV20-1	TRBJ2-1	CSLIHPSYNEQFF
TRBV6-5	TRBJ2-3	CASSSREDTQYF
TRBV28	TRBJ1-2	CASSFPATNYGYTF
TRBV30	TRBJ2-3	CAWTMGLAGETDTQYF
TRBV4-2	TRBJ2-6	CASSQDPVASGANVLTF
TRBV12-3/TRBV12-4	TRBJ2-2	CASRHRLAGANGELFF
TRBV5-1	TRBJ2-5	CASSLDRGVAQYF
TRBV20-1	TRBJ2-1	CSARMTSGSYNEQFF
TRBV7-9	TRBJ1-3	CASSPGGEAGNTIYF
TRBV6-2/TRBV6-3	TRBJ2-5	CASSSQARTREETQYF
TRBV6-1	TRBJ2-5	CASSPFREQETQYF
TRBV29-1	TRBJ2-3	CSVADVRDTQYF
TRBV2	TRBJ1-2	CASSDSGTLNGYTF
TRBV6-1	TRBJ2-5	CASTQLAGRGETQYF
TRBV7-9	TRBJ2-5	CASSPPLAGGAQETQYF
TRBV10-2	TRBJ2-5	CASRPGRQETQYF
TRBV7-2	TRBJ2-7	CASSLGTGVSYEQYF
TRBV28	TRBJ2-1	CASTTNGGKEFF
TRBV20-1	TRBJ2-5	CSAYGVSHGETQYF
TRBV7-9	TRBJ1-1	CASSATSGQGGTEAFF
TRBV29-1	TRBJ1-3	CSVGDRTGNTIYF
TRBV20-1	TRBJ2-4	CSARRGDLAKNIQYF
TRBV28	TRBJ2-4	CASSPTPPGDQNIQYF
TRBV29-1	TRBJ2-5	CSVDVGFGPQETQYF
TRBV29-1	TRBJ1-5	CSVAGTPNQPQHF
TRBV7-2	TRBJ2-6	CASSRDSSSGANVLTF
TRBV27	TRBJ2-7	CASRRAGSGHEQYF
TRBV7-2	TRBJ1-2	CASSLVRTGVGYTF
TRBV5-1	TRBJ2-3	CASSATTSTDTQYF
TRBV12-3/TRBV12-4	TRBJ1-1	CASREGANTEAFF
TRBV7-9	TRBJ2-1	CASILVFGQASGNEQFF
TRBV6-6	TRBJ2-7	CASSYVYAYEQYF
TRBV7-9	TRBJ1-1	CASSPQSLRWTEAFF
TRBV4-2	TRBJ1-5	CASSQDHSPNQPQHF
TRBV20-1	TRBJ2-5	CSAHNGRALETQYF